Below, one T cell receptor (beta chain) is given with its context. As yet, its antigen is unknown. TCRdb keeps only in-frame clones here, not all; method: immunoSEQ multiplex PCR. The sample records some 140,000 clones, 70% to 90% being singletons. The data are from a study of T cell responses to AZD1222 COVID-19 vaccine. This CDR3 has 17 residues. Study conclusions and caveats: Spike-specific TCR repertoires showed rising breadth and depth after two AZD1222 doses.

Here the sequenced sample was peripheral blood, taken on day 0 of MenACWY control vaccination. This rearrangement joins TRBV21-1 to TRBJ1-2; the table's D gene call, TRBD1, was not cross checked with the DNA. TRBV21-1 is given as a pseudogene. The clonotype originates from an adult in good health. This CDR3 reads CASSSKRRTGTAYGYTF. As DNA, the CDR3 is TGTGCCAGCAGCTCAAAGAGGAGAACAGGGACAGCTTATGGCTACACCTTC.